These 17 T cell receptor beta chains share one sample of origin, sequenced in a study of blood T cell repertoires in COVID-19. Libraries were prepared by immunoSEQ multiplex PCR; TCRdb keeps only in-frame clonotypes and omits some of them. Here the sample spans approximately 50,000 clones, approximately 85% being singletons. Material: peripheral blood. Every receptor here comes from a human donor in a cohort sampled during active COVID-19.

The rearrangement uses TRBV6-6 and TRBJ2-7; D is unresolved. The CDR3 consists of 12 residues. Germline assignment: CDR1 MNHNY and CDR2 SVGAGI (reference sequence). V dropped 6 bases and J dropped 0 bases, with 6 bases sitting between them. The CDR3 DNA sequence: TGTGCCAGCAGCCGTAGCTCCTACGAGCAGTACTTC. Its protein is CASSRSSYEQYF.

The J gene is TRBJ2-7, the V gene TRBV15; the D gene is possibly TRBD2 (6 bases). V lost 0 bases to trimming and J lost 4 bases, with 13 bases between them. The germline gives CDR1 LNHNV, CDR2 YYDKDF (reference sequence). This CDR3 comprises 15 residues. CDR3 residues: CATSRDPGSGYEQYF. The CDR3 DNA sequence: TGTGCCACCAGCAGAGATCCCGGGAGTGGGTACGAGCAGTACTTC.

This sequence joins TRBV9 and TRBJ2-1, with 9 bases that match TRBD2. Germline-derived CDR1 and CDR2 are SGDLS and YYNGEE. J lost 0 bases, V lost 4 bases, and 8 bases had no gene match. The CDR3 sequence is 17 residues long. This chain's CDR3 is CASSPRLSGSSYNEQFF. Here the CDR3 DNA reads TGTGCCAGCAGCCCCCGGCTTAGCGGGAGCTCCTACAATGAGCAGTTCTTC.

The chain couples TRBV27 to TRBJ2-5; perhaps TRBD1 as D (6 bases). V gave up 8 bases and J gave up 3 bases, with 16 bases separating them. CDR1 and CDR2 from the germline V gene are MNHEY and SMNVEV (reference sequence). The CDR3 consists of 14 residues. Written as DNA, the CDR3 is TGTGCCAGCCGCCGGTTGGGGGCGGAAGAGACCCAGTACTTC. It yields the protein CASRRLGAEETQYF.

The chain uses TRBV2 and TRBJ2-3, with D possibly being TRBD2 (6 bases). The V end lost 1 base, the J end lost 0 bases, and 14 bases lay between the germline ends. The CDR3 loop spans 17 amino acids. Germline values: CDR1 SNHLY, CDR2 FYNNEI. This CDR3 reads CASSEVGYSGSTDTQYF. In DNA, the CDR3 is TGTGCCAGCAGTGAAGTTGGTTACAGCGGGAGCACAGATACGCAGTATTTT. The whole variable domain, remainder taken from reference TRBV2 and TRBJ2-3, is EPEVTQTPSHQVTQMGQEVILRCVPISNHLYFYWYRQILGQKVEFLVSFYNNEISEKSEIFDDQFSVERPDGSNFTLKIRSTKLEDSAMYFCASSEVGYSGSTDTQYFGPGTRLTVL.

The chain employs TRBV7-7 and TRBJ2-7, with 12 positions matching TRBD1. The V and J ends lost 6 bases and 7 bases, in that order; junction bases with no gene match: 22. CDR3 length: 19 residues. Germline lookup yields CDR1 SSHAT and CDR2 FNYEAQ (reference sequence). The CDR3 nucleotides read TGTGCCAGCAGGGAGCCGGGACAGGGGGCAAGCGGGAGGCCTGGAGAGCAGTACTTC. It codes for CASREPGQGASGRPGEQYF.

The gene calls are TRBV28 and TRBJ2-2; 11 nucleotides line up with TRBD2. The CDR3 consists of 16 residues. The ends lost 5 bases at V and 7 bases at J; junction bases unmatched: 9. CDR1 and CDR2 from the germline V gene are MDHEN and SYDVKM. CDR3 sequence: CASSHLAGGFVGELFF. The CDR3 bases are TGTGCCAGCAGTCATCTAGCGGGAGGATTCGTCGGGGAGCTGTTTTTT.

The rearrangement uses TRBV24-1 and TRBJ2-7, with TRBD2 identical over 7 bases. This CDR3 is built from 16 residues. The germline V gene encodes CDR1 KGHDR and CDR2 SFDVKD. V was clipped by 3 bases and J by 2 bases; unmatched bases: 9. The CDR3 nucleotides are TGTGCCACCAGTGATGCGACTAGCAACGCCCCCTACGAGCAGTACTTC. Protein: CATSDATSNAPYEQYF.

The genes are TRBV20-1 and TRBJ2-7, with 12 positions matching TRBD2. Germline V gives CDR1 DFQATT, CDR2 SNEGSKA (reference sequence). CDR3 length: 14 residues. V gave up 3 bases and J gave up 7 bases; unmatched junction bases: 7. The CDR3 bases are TGCAGTGCTAGTGCGACTAGCGGGAGTCGGGAGCAGTACTTC. Its protein product is CSASATSGSREQYF.

The chain has TRBV4-3 and TRBJ2-7; D uncertain. Germline CDR1 is LGHNA and CDR2 is YSLEER. The CDR3 spans 15 residues. Trimming stripped 0 bases from V and 2 bases from J, with 11 bases between. The CDR3 coding sequence is TGCGCCAGCAGCCAAGAGATGGCGGTTGCCTACGAGCAGTACTTC. Its protein product is CASSQEMAVAYEQYF.

This chain links TRBV6-1 with TRBJ1-6; the D gene is possibly TRBD1 (5 bases). The CDR3 extends over 17 amino acids. With 2 bases removed from V and 0 bases from J, the gap between germline ends came to 11 bases. Germline-derived CDR1 and CDR2 are MNHNS and SASEGT. CDR3: CASSEMGGLSYNSPLHF. The DNA of the CDR3 is TGTGCCAGCAGTGAAATGGGGGGACTCTCCTATAATTCACCCCTCCACTTT.

V usage is TRBV5-1 and J usage is TRBJ1-4; D is uncertain. Germline V gene data show CDR1 as SGHRS and CDR2 as YFSETQ. The CDR3 contains 15 residues. Deletions cut 0 bases from V and 5 bases from J, with 11 bases between. The CDR3 DNA reads as TGCGCCAGCAGCTTGGGTCGGGGAGGGAATGAAAAACTGTTTTTT. Protein product: CASSLGRGGNEKLFF.

This clone was seen once. This chain joins TRBV28 and TRBJ2-3; 9 positions agree with TRBD1. Germline loops: CDR1 MDHEN, CDR2 SYDVKM. This CDR3 has 15 residues. Trimming at V came to 6 bases and at J to 4 bases, leaving 8 bases not matched to a gene. CDR3 DNA: TGTGCCAGCAGCTCCCGGGACAGGGTACCAGATACGCAGTATTTT. It translates to CASSSRDRVPDTQYF.

This sequence joins TRBV4-1 and TRBJ2-1; 12 bases line up with TRBD2. The germline gives CDR1 MGHRA, CDR2 YSYEKL. CDR3 size: 15 residues. V lost 0 bases and J lost 16; bases outside the gene matches: 10. CDR3 region: CASSQDNLAGGTPFF. In DNA form, the CDR3 reads TGCGCCAGCAGCCAAGATAACCTAGCGGGAGGGACCCCTTTCTTC.

The J gene is TRBJ2-7, the V gene TRBV25-1, with TRBD1 as a possible D gene (6 bases). This CDR3 is 14 amino acids long. V was pared by 6 bases and J by 0 bases, with 12 bases between. CDR1 and CDR2 (germline): MGHDK, SYGVNS. CDR3 protein: CASSAGAGSYEQYF. CDR3 DNA: TGTGCCAGCAGCGCAGGGGCAGGCTCCTACGAGCAGTACTTC.

The genes are TRBV27 and TRBJ2-3; possibly TRBD2 for D (5 bases). The CDR3 runs to 14 residues. V shed 3 bases and J shed 5 bases, with 12 bases lying between them. Germline V gene lookup returns CDR1 MNHEY and CDR2 SMNVEV (reference sequence). CDR3 sequence: CASSFREGRDTQYF. The CDR3 DNA is TGTGCCAGCAGTTTTCGAGAAGGGAGAGATACGCAGTATTTT.

V and J are TRBV5-4 and TRBJ1-1, with 7 bases matching TRBD1. This CDR3 spans 12 amino acids. Trimming took 5 bases from V and 7 from J; bases not matched to a gene: 5. Germline CDR1 and CDR2: SGHNT and YYREEE (reference sequence). The DNA for the CDR3 is TGTGCCAGCAGTTTTACAGGGGATGAAGCTTTCTTT. It specifies CASSFTGDEAFF.